The rows below give T cell receptor beta chains drawn from one sample of a study of T cell responses to AZD1222 COVID-19 vaccine. Profiled with immunoSEQ multiplex PCR; TCRdb holds only in-frame clones, not every one. The sample lists 150,000 or so clones, around 93% occurring once. Sequenced here: peripheral blood, sampled 28 days after the second AZD1222 dose. All receptors derive from an adult who received the AZD1222 COVID-19 vaccine. Both conserved end residues are part of each CDR3. A D gene is named only where the DNA matches it firmly.

TRBV7-2	TRBJ1-4	-	CASSPHGDGEKLFF	TGTGCCAGCAGCCCTCATGGGGACGGTGAAAAACTGTTTTTT
TRBV6-6	TRBJ1-3	TRBD1	CASGTGGNTIYF	TGTGCCAGTGGGACAGGGGGAAACACCATATATTTT
TRBV7-8	TRBJ1-5	-	CASSLVPRGHQPQHF	TGTGCCAGCAGCTTAGTACCCAGGGGTCATCAGCCCCAGCATTTT
TRBV29-1	TRBJ2-3	TRBD1	CSVELDRGNTQYF	TGCAGCGTTGAACTGGACAGGGGAAATACGCAGTATTTT
TRBV6-5	TRBJ2-1	TRBD2	CASSYDGGANEQFF	TGTGCCAGCAGTTACGACGGGGGGGCTAATGAGCAGTTCTTC
TRBV28	TRBJ2-7	TRBD1	CASSPTWTGEGQYF	TGTGCCAGCAGTCCCACCTGGACAGGGGAAGGGCAGTACTTC
TRBV18	TRBJ1-5	-	CASSPDRNQPQHF	TGTGCCAGCTCACCAGACCGCAATCAGCCCCAGCATTTT
TRBV5-6	TRBJ1-1	-	CASSFTENTEAFF	TGTGCCAGCAGTTTCACAGAGAACACTGAAGCTTTCTTT
TRBV28	TRBJ2-7	-	CASSLSRDPYEQYF	TGTGCCAGCAGTTTATCTCGGGATCCCTACGAGCAGTACTTC
TRBV30	TRBJ1-1	-	CAWSPQNTEAFF	TGTGCCTGGAGTCCACAGAACACTGAAGCTTTCTTT
TRBV4-2	TRBJ2-7	-	CASSPGMYEQYF	TGTGCCAGCAGCCCCGGGATGTACGAGCAGTACTTC